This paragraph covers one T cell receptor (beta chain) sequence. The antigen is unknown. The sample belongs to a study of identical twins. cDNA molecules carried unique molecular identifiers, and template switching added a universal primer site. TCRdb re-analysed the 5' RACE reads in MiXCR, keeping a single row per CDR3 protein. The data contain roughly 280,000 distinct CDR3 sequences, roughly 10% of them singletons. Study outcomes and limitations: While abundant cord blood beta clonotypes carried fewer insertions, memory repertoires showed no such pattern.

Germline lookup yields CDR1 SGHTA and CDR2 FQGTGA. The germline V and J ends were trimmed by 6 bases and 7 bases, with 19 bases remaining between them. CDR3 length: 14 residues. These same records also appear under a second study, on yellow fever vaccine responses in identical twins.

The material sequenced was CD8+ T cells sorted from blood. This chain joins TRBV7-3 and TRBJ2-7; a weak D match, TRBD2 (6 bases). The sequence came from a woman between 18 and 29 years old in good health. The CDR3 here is CASRNGPSAGEQYF. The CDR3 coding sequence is TGTGCCAGCAGGAACGGGCCAAGTGCGGGAGAGCAGTACTTC. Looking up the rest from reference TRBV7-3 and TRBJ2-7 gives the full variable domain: GAGVSQTPSNKVTEKGKYVELRCDPISGHTALYWYRQSLGQGPEFLIYFQGTGAADDSGLPNDRFFAVRPEGSVSTLKIQRTERGDSAVYLCASRNGPSAGEQYFGPGTRLTVT.